The text below deals with one T cell receptor (beta chain). This specimen comes from a study of tumor-infiltrating lymphocytes in oesophageal squamous cell carcinoma. CDR1 and CDR2 (germline): MNHNY, SVGAGI (reference sequence). CDR3 length: 16 amino acids. V shed 5 bases and J 4 bases; nucleotides not matched to a gene: 7. Via MiXCR, TCRdb re-called the PCR reads, giving one row per CDR3 protein. The sample contains approximately 12,000 distinct CDR3 sequences, 50% to 60% of which appear only once. The receptor's source is a male donor with esophageal squamous cell carcinoma. Sequenced: esophageal tumor tissue. The chain is built from TRBV6-6 and TRBJ2-7; TRBD2 matches 14 bases. The CDR3 DNA is TGTGCCAGCAGTGAGGGACTAGCGGGAGTGAGGTACGAGCAGTACTTC. Translating it yields CASSEGLAGVRYEQYF.